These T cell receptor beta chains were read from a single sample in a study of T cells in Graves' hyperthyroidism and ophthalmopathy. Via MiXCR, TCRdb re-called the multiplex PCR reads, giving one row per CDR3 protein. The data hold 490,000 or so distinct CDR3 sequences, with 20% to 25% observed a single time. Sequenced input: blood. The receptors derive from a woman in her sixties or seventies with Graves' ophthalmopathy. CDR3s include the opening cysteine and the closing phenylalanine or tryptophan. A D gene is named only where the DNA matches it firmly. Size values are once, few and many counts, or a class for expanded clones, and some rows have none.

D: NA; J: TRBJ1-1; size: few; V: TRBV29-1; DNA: TGCAGCGCTTTGGACGGGAACACTGAAGCTTTCTTT; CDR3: CSALDGNTEAFF
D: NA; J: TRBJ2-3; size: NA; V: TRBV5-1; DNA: TGCGCCAGCAGCAACCTAATCGCAACCAGCACAGATACGCAGTATTTT; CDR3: CASSNLIATSTDTQYF
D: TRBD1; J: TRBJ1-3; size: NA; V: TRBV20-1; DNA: TGCAGTGCCACCGGGACAGGGGGCAGGGGTTCTGGAAACACCATATATTTT; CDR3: CSATGTGGRGSGNTIYF
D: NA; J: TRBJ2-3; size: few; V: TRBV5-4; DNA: TGTGCCAGCAGCCAAGCCGGACCCACAGATACGCAGTATTTT; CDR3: CASSQAGPTDTQYF
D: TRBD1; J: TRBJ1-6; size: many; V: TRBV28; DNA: TGTGCCAGCAGTTCGGGACAGGGTTCTGGTTCACCCCTCCACTTT; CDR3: CASSSGQGSGSPLHF
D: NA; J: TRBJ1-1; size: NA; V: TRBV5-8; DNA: TGTGCCAGCAGCTTCGACAGCGCGAACACTGAAGCTTTCTTT; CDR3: CASSFDSANTEAFF
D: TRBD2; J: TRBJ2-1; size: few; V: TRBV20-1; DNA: TGCAGTGCGACTAGCGGGAGGGCCAGTGAGCAGTTCTTC; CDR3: CSATSGRASEQFF
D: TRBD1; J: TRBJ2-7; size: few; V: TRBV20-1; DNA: TGCAGTGCTCCGCGGGCAGGGGGCTACGAGCAGTACTTC; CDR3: CSAPRAGGYEQYF
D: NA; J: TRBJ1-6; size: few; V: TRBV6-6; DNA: TGTGCCAGCAGTTACTCGCTGTATTCACCCCTCCACTTT; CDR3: CASSYSLYSPLHF
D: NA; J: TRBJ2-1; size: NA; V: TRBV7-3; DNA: TGTGCCAGCAGCTTAATCGGGACCCGAGGTAATGAGCAGTTCTTC; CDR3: CASSLIGTRGNEQFF
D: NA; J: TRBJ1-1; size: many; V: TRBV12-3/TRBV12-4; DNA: TGTGCCAGCAGTTTGGTGGGGATTGAAGCTTTCTTT; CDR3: CASSLVGIEAFF
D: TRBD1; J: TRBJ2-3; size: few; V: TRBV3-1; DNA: TGTGCCAGCAGCGTCCGGGACAGGGGCACAGATACGCAGTATTTT; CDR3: CASSVRDRGTDTQYF
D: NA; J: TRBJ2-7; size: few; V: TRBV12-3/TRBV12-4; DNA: TGTGCCAGCAGTTTAGGCGGTAGCGGCCCCTACGAGCAGTACTTC; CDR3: CASSLGGSGPYEQYF
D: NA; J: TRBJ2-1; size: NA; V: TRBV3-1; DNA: TGTGCCAGCAGCCAGTGGGGGGACAATGAGCAGTTCTTC; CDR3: CASSQWGDNEQFF
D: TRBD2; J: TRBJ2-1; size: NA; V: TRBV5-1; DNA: TGCGCCAGCAGCTTGGCGGCTAGCGGGAGTAATGAGCAGTTCTTC; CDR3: CASSLAASGSNEQFF
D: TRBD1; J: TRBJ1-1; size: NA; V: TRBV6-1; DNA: TGTGCCAGCAGCCTAGGACAGGGGGCTTTGGGCACTGAAGCTTTCTTT; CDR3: CASSLGQGALGTEAFF
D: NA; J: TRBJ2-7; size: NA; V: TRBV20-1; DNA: TGCAGTGCTAGATCCAGGAGCTCCTACGAGCAGTACTTC; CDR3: CSARSRSSYEQYF
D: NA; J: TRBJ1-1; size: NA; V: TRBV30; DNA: TGTGCCTGGAGGTTCCTTAGGGGCCAGAGCACTGAAGCTTTCTTT; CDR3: CAWRFLRGQSTEAFF
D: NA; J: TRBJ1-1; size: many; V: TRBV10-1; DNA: TGCGCCAGCATTGGAGACTGGGTTATGAACACTGAAGCTTTCTTT; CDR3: CASIGDWVMNTEAFF
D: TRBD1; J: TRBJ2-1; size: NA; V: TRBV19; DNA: TGTGCCAGTAGTGCAGGGGCAGGGGGCAGGGATGAGCAGTTCTTC; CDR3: CASSAGAGGRDEQFF
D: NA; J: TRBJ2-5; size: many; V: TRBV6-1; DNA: TGTGCCAGCAGCGGACGGTTTGCAGAGACCCAGTACTTC; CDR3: CASSGRFAETQYF
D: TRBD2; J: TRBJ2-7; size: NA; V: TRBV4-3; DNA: TGCGCCAGCAGCCAAGATACTAGCGGGAAGCCAGAGCAGTACTTC; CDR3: CASSQDTSGKPEQYF
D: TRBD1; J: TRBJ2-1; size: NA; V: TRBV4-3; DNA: TGCGCCAGCAGCCAATACCCGACAGGGAGCTCCTACAATGAGCAGTTCTTC; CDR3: CASSQYPTGSSYNEQFF